This TCR beta chain was retrieved from a study of blood T cell repertoires in COVID-19. The overall study: The cDNA or gDNA used as material had been derived from T cells, B-cell-depleted T cells, or PBMCs.

Here immunoSEQ multiplex PCR was the method, and the copy in TCRdb shows in-frame clones only, minus some. Of about 150,000 clones listed, about 85% are singletons. This clone was counted a single time. Looked up from germline, CDR1 is ENHRY and CDR2 is SYGVKD. The V end was cut by 3 bases, the J end by 1 base, with 3 bases between. The CDR3 sequence is 13 residues long. The chain combines TRBV10-3 with TRBJ2-2; D uncertain. Sequenced input: peripheral blood. The sequence derives from a woman between 65 and 79 years old with COVID-19, enrolled during active disease. The CDR3 loop is CAISDQNTGELFF. CDR3 coding DNA: TGTGCCATCAGTGACCAGAACACCGGGGAGCTGTTTTTT.